The 12 T cell receptor beta chains below come from one sample, sequenced in a study of T cell repertoires in aging, cancer and after chemotherapy. Rearranged V-D-J TRB sequences were amplified with a mixed TRB-A/B primer pool. TCRdb re-called the multiplex PCR reads through MiXCR, storing one row per CDR3 protein. Of over 8,500 distinct CDR3 sequences listed, 35% to 50% are singletons. Peripheral blood genomic DNA, not sorted cells or RNA, was the template. Sequencing was done on a sample of blood. All receptors come from a human donor in good health.

Only a few counts were recorded for this clonotype. The CDR3 is CATSRDNRGLGANVLTF. CDR3 DNA sequence: TGTGCCACCAGCAGGGACAACCGGGGGCTAGGGGCCAACGTCCTGACTTTC. V and J are TRBV15 and TRBJ2-6; D may be TRBD1 or TRBD2 (6 bases each). With 3 bases removed from V and 4 bases from J, the gap between germline ends came to 16 bases. Germline V gene lookup returns CDR1 LNHNV and CDR2 YYDKDF (reference sequence). This CDR3 contains 17 residues.

The chain carries TRBV5-1 and TRBJ1-3; D gene uncertain. The germline gives CDR1 SGHRS, CDR2 YFSETQ. V dropped 4 bases and J dropped 4 bases, with 9 bases sitting between them. This CDR3 spans 13 amino acids. DNA of the CDR3: TGCGCCAGCAGCACCGACGGAGGAAACACCATATATTTT. Its protein product is CASSTDGGNTIYF.

There are a few counts of this clonotype. The V gene is TRBV4-3, the J gene TRBJ1-4; 9 positions agree with TRBD1. Trimming removed 0 bases from V and 7 bases from J; junction bases left unmatched: 9. The CDR3 contains 17 residues. CDR1 is LGHNA and CDR2 is YSLEER in the germline V gene. The CDR3: CASSQDPPGQGGEKLFF. The DNA of the CDR3 is TGCGCCAGCAGCCAAGACCCCCCGGGACAGGGAGGTGAAAAACTGTTTTTT.

This clonotype has more than one count but fewer than ten. The V and J genes are TRBV19 and TRBJ2-3; D unclear. There are 11 residues in the CDR3. V was clipped by 7 bases and J by 6 bases, with 8 bases between them. Germline CDR1 LNHDA, CDR2 SQIVND (reference sequence). The CDR3: CASTARDTQYF. The CDR3 DNA is TGTGCCAGTACGGCAAGGGATACGCAGTATTTT.

The chain uses TRBV5-5 and TRBJ1-1; weak D call: TRBD1 (5 bases). The CDR3 loop spans 16 amino acids. CDR1 and CDR2 from the germline V gene are SGHKS and YYEKEE (reference sequence). Trimming took 5 bases from V and 0 from J, leaving 17 bases between them. DNA of the CDR3: TGTGCCAGCAGTCTTCTAGACAGAACCTTGAACACTGAAGCTTTCTTT. Translation: CASSLLDRTLNTEAFF.

In its sample, this clonotype was seen a few times. The rearrangement joins TRBV30 to TRBJ2-4, with D possibly TRBD2 on 5 matching bases. V dropped 8 bases and J dropped 4 bases, with 15 bases sitting between them. The CDR3 sequence is 13 residues long. Germline V gives CDR1 GTSNPN, CDR2 SVGIG (reference sequence). This CDR3 is CARSETKKNIQYF. CDR3 coding DNA: TGTGCCCGCTCCGAGACTAAGAAAAACATTCAGTACTTC.

This clonotype was seen more than once but under ten times. The chain employs TRBV20-1 and TRBJ2-2, with a weak D call TRBD2 (6 bases). CDR1 DFQATT and CDR2 SNEGSKA come from the germline V gene (reference sequence). The V end lost 6 bases, the J end lost 0 bases, and 14 bases lay between the germline ends. The CDR3 runs to 15 residues. The CDR3 protein is CSARRDGTNTGELFF. CDR3 nucleotides: TGCAGTGCCAGGAGGGACGGGACGAACACCGGGGAGCTGTTTTTT.

The chain employs TRBV7-3 and TRBJ2-1, with TRBD2 matching over 9 bases. Losses at the gene ends were 6 bases for V and 7 bases for J; bases not matched to a gene: 19. The CDR3 extends over 18 amino acids. CDR1 SGHTA and CDR2 FQGTGA come from the germline V gene. The CDR3 region is CASSLGHELAGALNEQFF. CDR3 coding DNA: TGTGCCAGCAGTTTAGGGCACGAATTAGCGGGGGCTCTTAATGAGCAGTTCTTC.

The chain couples TRBV6-7 to TRBJ2-1; D gene unclear. TRBV6-7 is an ORF, with its function uncertain. The length of the CDR3 is 11 residues. With 5 bases removed from V and 4 bases from J, the gap between germline ends came to 3 bases. CDR3 nucleotides: TGTGCCAGCAGTGTATACAATGAGCAGTTCTTC. It specifies CASSVYNEQFF.

This clonotype was detected a few times. This sequence joins TRBV20-1 and TRBJ1-1; D is uncertain. The CDR3 totals 11 residues. The germline gives CDR1 DFQATT, CDR2 SNEGSKA (reference sequence). In nucleotides, the CDR3 is TGCAGGGAGGGAGAGGGCACTGAAGCTTTCTTT. Translated: CREGEGTEAFF.

The chain links TRBV12-3 or TRBV12-4 to TRBJ1-1; unclear D gene. Trimming took off 2 bases at V and 4 bases at J, with 8 bases between the two ends. The CDR3 runs to 13 residues. The CDR3 DNA follows: TGTGCCAGCAGTTTATTAGTGGGCACTGAAGCTTTCTTT. Protein: CASSLLVGTEAFF.

The CDR3 DNA sequence: TGTGCCAGCACCCGGGACGAGAGCTCCTACGAGCAGTACTTC. Amino acids: CASTRDESSYEQYF. The genes are TRBV6-2 or TRBV6-3 and TRBJ2-7; possibly TRBD1 or TRBD2 for D (5 bases each). CDR1 is MNHEY and CDR2 is SVGEGT in the germline V gene. Trimming took off 7 bases at V and 0 bases at J, with 13 bases between the two ends. The CDR3 has 14 residues.